This TCR beta chain is drawn from a study of T cells in Graves' hyperthyroidism and ophthalmopathy. Amplified regions were TCR beta CDR3 sequences from RNA transcripts. RT-PCR in the first round (using the HTBI primer set) targeted the TCR CDR3. TCRdb recomputed calls from the multiplex PCR reads with MiXCR, one row per CDR3 protein. Of some 700,000 distinct CDR3 sequences in the sample, approximately 15% were seen once. Those with hyperthyroidism were 18 to 65 years old, newly diagnosed, and ill for under 2 months. This clonotype was detected once. Its target is not known. The study, taken as a whole, reports: The blood repertoire included most of the expanded thyroid clonotypes above 0.001. Progression to ophthalmopathy was predicted a median of roughly 6.5 months early.

Trimming removed 4 bases from V and 0 bases from J; junction bases left unmatched: 7. CDR3 size: 16 residues. Germline values: CDR1 SGHTA, CDR2 FQGNSA. This TCR came from a man aged 50 to 60 with Graves' hyperthyroidism. The chain couples TRBV7-2 to TRBJ2-3, with 7 bases fitting TRBD2. Sample: blood. The CDR3 sequence is CASSSWTRGSTDTQYF. The CDR3 bases are TGTGCCAGCAGCTCCTGGACGCGGGGGAGCACAGATACGCAGTATTTT.